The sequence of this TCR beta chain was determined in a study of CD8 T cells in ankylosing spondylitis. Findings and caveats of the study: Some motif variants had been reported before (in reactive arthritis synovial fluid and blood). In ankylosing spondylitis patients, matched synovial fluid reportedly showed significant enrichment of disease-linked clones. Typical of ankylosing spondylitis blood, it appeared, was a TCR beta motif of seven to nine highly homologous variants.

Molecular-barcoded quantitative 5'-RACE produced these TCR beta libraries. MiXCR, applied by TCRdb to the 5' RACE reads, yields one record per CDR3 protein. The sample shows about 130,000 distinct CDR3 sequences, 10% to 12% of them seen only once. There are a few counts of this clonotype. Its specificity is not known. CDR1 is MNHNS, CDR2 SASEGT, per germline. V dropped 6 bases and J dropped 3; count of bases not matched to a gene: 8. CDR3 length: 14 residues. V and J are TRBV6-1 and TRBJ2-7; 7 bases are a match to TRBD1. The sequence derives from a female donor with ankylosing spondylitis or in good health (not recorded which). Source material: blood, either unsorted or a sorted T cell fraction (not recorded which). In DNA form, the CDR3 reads TGTGCCAGCAGCTCACAGGGACAGCTCTACGAGCAGTACTTC. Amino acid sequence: CASSSQGQLYEQYF.